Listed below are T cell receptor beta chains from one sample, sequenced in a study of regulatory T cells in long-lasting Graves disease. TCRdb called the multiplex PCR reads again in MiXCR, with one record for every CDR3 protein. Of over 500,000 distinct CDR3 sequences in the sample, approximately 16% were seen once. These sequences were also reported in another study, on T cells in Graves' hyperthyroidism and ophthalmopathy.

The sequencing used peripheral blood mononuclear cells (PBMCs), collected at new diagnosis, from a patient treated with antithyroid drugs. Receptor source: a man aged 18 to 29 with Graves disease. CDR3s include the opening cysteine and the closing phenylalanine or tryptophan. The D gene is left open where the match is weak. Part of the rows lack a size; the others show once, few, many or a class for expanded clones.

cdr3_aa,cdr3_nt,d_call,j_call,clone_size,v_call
CASSDLGGPEAFF,TGTGCCAGCAGCGACCTGGGGGGGCCTGAAGCTTTCTTT,-,TRBJ1-1,few,TRBV2
CASSLGLWTGNSPLHF,TGTGCCAGCAGCCTCGGCCTGTGGACGGGGAATTCACCCCTCCACTTT,-,TRBJ1-6,-,TRBV3-1
CASSYRGGSTDTQYF,TGTGCCAGCAGCTACCGGGGGGGGAGCACAGATACGCAGTATTTT,TRBD2,TRBJ2-3,many,TRBV12-3/TRBV12-4
CASSVLRSYEQYF,TGCGCCAGCAGCGTGCTCCGGTCCTACGAGCAGTACTTC,-,TRBJ2-7,few,TRBV5-1
CASRRVGVGEQYF,TGTGCCAGCAGGCGAGTGGGGGTTGGCGAGCAGTACTTC,-,TRBJ2-7,many,TRBV2
CSALKPGSLYGYTF,TGCAGTGCCCTCAAGCCGGGATCTTTATATGGCTACACCTTC,-,TRBJ1-2,-,TRBV20-1
CASSLKSGARPYEQYF,TGTGCCAGCAGCTTAAAAAGTGGGGCTCGGCCCTACGAGCAGTACTTC,-,TRBJ2-7,-,TRBV7-2
CASSPGTYANTGELFF,TGTGCCAGCAGCCCCGGGACATACGCGAACACCGGGGAGCTGTTTTTT,-,TRBJ2-2,few,TRBV6-1
CASSLNSGGTEAFF,TGTGCCAGTAGTCTTAATTCAGGGGGCACTGAAGCTTTCTTT,TRBD1,TRBJ1-1,-,TRBV19
CAWSVGGVGEQYF,TGTGCCTGGAGTGTAGGAGGGGTTGGTGAGCAGTACTTC,-,TRBJ2-7,many,TRBV30
CASSASGLPGQGADEQFF,TGTGCCAGCAGTGCTTCGGGCCTTCCGGGACAGGGGGCTGATGAGCAGTTCTTC,TRBD1,TRBJ2-1,-,TRBV2
CASSPAASGQSYEQYF,TGCGCCAGCAGCCCCGCGGCTAGCGGGCAATCCTACGAGCAGTACTTC,TRBD2,TRBJ2-7,few,TRBV4-1
CASTHRERPAPFYNEQFF,TGTGCCAGCACCCACCGGGAGCGCCCCGCCCCATTCTACAATGAGCAGTTCTTC,-,TRBJ2-1,-,TRBV12-3/TRBV12-4
CASSSLDPSGRRNSPLHF,TGTGCCAGCAGTTCCCTAGACCCCAGCGGAAGGCGAAATTCACCCCTCCACTTT,-,TRBJ1-6,few,TRBV28
CASSESVNQPQHF,TGTGCCAGCAGCGAATCAGTAAATCAGCCCCAGCATTTT,-,TRBJ1-5,-,TRBV9
CASQGTSGSPETQYF,TGTGCCAGTCAGGGGACTAGCGGGAGCCCAGAGACCCAGTACTTC,TRBD2,TRBJ2-5,-,TRBV2
CASSLKSPDINNSPLHF,TGCGCCAGCAGCTTGAAAAGTCCGGACATTAATAATTCACCCCTCCACTTT,-,TRBJ1-6,few,TRBV5-1
CASSPTVAGVDNEQFF,TGTGCCAGCAGTCCAACGGTAGCGGGAGTGGATAATGAGCAGTTCTTC,TRBD2,TRBJ2-1,few,TRBV27
CASSLIGLTDTQYF,TGTGCCAGCAGCTTAATAGGCCTCACAGATACGCAGTATTTT,-,TRBJ2-3,few,TRBV11-2
CASSSVAGAGITSTDTQYF,TGTGCCAGCAGTTCAGTAGCGGGAGCCGGTATTACTAGCACAGATACGCAGTATTTT,TRBD2,TRBJ2-3,many,TRBV28
CATSELRQGANGYTF,TGTGCCACCAGTGAGCTAAGACAGGGGGCTAATGGCTACACCTTC,TRBD1,TRBJ1-2,-,TRBV24-1
CASSLGLRAGSPLHF,TGTGCCAGCTCACTCGGGTTGAGGGCTGGTTCACCCCTCCACTTT,-,TRBJ1-6,few,TRBV18
CRSHGPLNTEAFF,TGCCGGAGCCATGGCCCGTTGAACACTGAAGCTTTCTTT,-,TRBJ1-1,-,TRBV20-1
CATSDFNEQYF,TGTGCCACCAGTGATTTTAACGAGCAGTACTTC,-,TRBJ2-7,once,TRBV24-1
CATSASGRGQEQETQYF,TGTGCCACCAGTGCTAGCGGGAGAGGGCAAGAACAAGAGACCCAGTACTTC,TRBD2,TRBJ2-5,many,TRBV24-1
CASSEWVVNTGELFF,TGTGCCAGCAGTGAGTGGGTGGTGAACACCGGGGAGCTGTTTTTT,-,TRBJ2-2,-,TRBV25-1